This T cell receptor beta chain was identified in a study of regulatory T cells in long-lasting Graves disease. To make TCR beta libraries, researchers used iRepertoire HTBI primers and Arm-PCR of CDR3 regions. MiXCR, run by TCRdb on the multiplex PCR reads, gives a single entry per CDR3 protein. The table has hundreds of thousands of distinct CDR3 sequences, around a fifth seen once. Noted time point: persistent/refractory GD, antithyroid drugs over 5 years with positive TRAb. Making the TCR library involved RNA that had been extracted from PBMCs. This CDR3 has 15 residues. Deletions cut 3 bases from V and 3 bases from J, with 12 bases between.

The sequence derives from a female donor with Graves disease. The rearrangement joins TRBV12-3 or TRBV12-4 to TRBJ2-4; possibly TRBD1 for D (7 bases). Sequencing used peripheral blood mononuclear cells (PBMCs), obtained when the disease was refractory, from a patient treated with antithyroid drugs. The CDR3 here is CASSLGGQSKNIQYF. The CDR3, as DNA: TGTGCCAGCAGTTTGGGGGGACAGAGCAAAAACATTCAGTACTTC.